This T cell receptor (beta chain) was captured in a study of T cell changes during pregnancy in multiple sclerosis. V was trimmed by 6 bases and J by 4 bases, leaving 21 bases between them. The CDR3 totals 17 residues. Germline V gene lookup returns CDR1 LNHDA and CDR2 SQIVND (reference sequence). The table came from immunoSEQ multiplex PCR; TCRdb's copy has only in-frame clones and leaves some out. The table records about 56,000 clones, over 75% of them present only once. The chain carries TRBV19 and TRBJ1-4; D gene unclear. The TCR comes from a female donor in good health, enrolled as a control in a pregnancy study. The specimen comprised peripheral blood, sampled in the first trimester of pregnancy. The CDR3 DNA sequence: TGTGCCAGTAGCCGACTAACCGGGCGTTCCAATAATGAAAAACTGTTTTTT. Translated, it gives CASSRLTGRSNNEKLFF.